This T cell receptor (beta chain) was identified during a study of CD8 T cells in ankylosing spondylitis. Libraries of TCR beta came from quantitative 5'-RACE with molecular barcodes. TCRdb re-derived calls from the 5' RACE reads in MiXCR, one entry per CDR3 protein. The sample yields about 220,000 distinct CDR3 sequences, around 24% seen once. The J segment lost 2 bases and the V segment lost 5 bases, leaving 8 bases of the junction unmatched. CDR1 MNHEY and CDR2 SMNVEV come from the germline V gene (reference sequence). The CDR3 spans 18 residues. Findings and caveats of the study: Previous work reported some of these motif variants in the synovial fluid and blood of reactive arthritis. Researchers reportedly found disease-linked clones significantly enriched in matched ankylosing spondylitis synovial fluid. Characteristic, it appeared, of ankylosing spondylitis blood was a TCR beta motif of eight or nine highly homologous variants.

Remarks on this clonotype: Its antigen is still unknown.

The V call is TRBV27, the J call TRBJ2-1; TRBD2 agrees at 14 bases. This receptor was obtained from a male donor with ankylosing spondylitis or in good health (not recorded which). Material: blood, either unsorted or a sorted T cell fraction (not recorded which). CDR3 nucleotide sequence: TGTGCCAGCAGTACACGACTAGCGGGAGGGGGGACCTACAATGAGCAGTTCTTC. Translation: CASSTRLAGGGTYNEQFF.